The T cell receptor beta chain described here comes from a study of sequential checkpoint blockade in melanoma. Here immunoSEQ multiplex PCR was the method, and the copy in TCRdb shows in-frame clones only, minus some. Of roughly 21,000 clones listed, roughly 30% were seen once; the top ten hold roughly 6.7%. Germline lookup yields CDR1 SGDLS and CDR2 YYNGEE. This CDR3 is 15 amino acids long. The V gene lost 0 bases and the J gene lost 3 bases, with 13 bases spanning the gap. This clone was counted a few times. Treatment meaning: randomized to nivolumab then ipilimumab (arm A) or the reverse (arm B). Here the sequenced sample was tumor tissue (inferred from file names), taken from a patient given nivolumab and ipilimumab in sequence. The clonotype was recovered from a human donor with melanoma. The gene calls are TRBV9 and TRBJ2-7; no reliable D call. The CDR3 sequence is CASSVDVGTDYEQYF. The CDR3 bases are TGTGCCAGCAGCGTAGATGTGGGTACCGACTACGAGCAGTACTTC. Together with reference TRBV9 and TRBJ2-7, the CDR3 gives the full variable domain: DSGVTQTPKHLITATGQRVTLRCSPRSGDLSVYWYQQSLDQGLQFLIQYYNGEERAKGNILERFSAQQFPDLHSELNLSSLELGDSALYFCASSVDVGTDYEQYFGPGTRLTVT.